This TCR beta chain derives from a study of radiation and T cells in renal cell carcinoma. The repertoire was sequenced with immunoSEQ multiplex PCR; TCRdb's copy has only in-frame clones and lacks some. The data show 75,000 to 95,000 clones, around 85% seen once. Time point reported: blood 4 weeks post-SBRT, at nephrectomy. Treatment meaning: 15 Gy SBRT to primary tumor, nephrectomy 4 weeks later. V lost 3 bases and J lost 7, with 17 bases in between. The CDR3 is 14 residues long. Germline V gene sequence: CDR1 SGHRS, CDR2 YFSETQ. V usage is TRBV5-1 and J usage is TRBJ2-7; D may correspond to TRBD1 or TRBD2 (5 bases each). The sample was blood, taken from a patient whose treatment included radiotherapy and nephrectomy. This receptor was taken from a man aged 50 to 59 with renal cell carcinoma. CDR3 loop: CASSWGSDRGEQYF. For the CDR3, the DNA is TGCGCCAGCAGCTGGGGATCCGACAGAGGGGAGCAGTACTTC.